This T cell receptor (beta chain) stems from a study of blood T cells in healthy people across ages. PCR was performed a second time for about 6 to 11 cycles using a sample-barcoded 5' primer and a J-beta primer mix. TCRdb independently ran MiXCR on the 5' RACE reads; one entry per CDR3 protein. Of about a million distinct CDR3 sequences in the sample, roughly two fifths were seen once. The CDR3 covers 15 residues. V was cut by 1 base and J by 7 bases, with 14 bases left in between. Peripheral blood, 9.5 to 10 milliliters per donor, was collected. The source of this sequence is a man between 18 and 35 years old in good health. The chain carries TRBV12-3 or TRBV12-4 and TRBJ1-5; D is undetermined. The source material was blood. The CDR3: CASSLVEGPGQPQHF. In DNA form, the CDR3 reads TGTGCCAGCAGTTTAGTAGAGGGTCCTGGCCAGCCCCAGCATTTT.